This T cell receptor (beta chain) was identified in a study of shared clonotypes between healthy human individuals. There were no recent acute infections or vaccinations among the donors, who were healthy HIV-negative adults. CD4+ cell separation produced CD45RA+ naive and CD45RA-negative memory subsets. Notes on the study in general: Estimated richness values were generally larger in naive subsets than in memory subsets.

Here immunoSEQ multiplex PCR was the method, and the copy in TCRdb shows in-frame clones only, minus some. Of about 2.4 million clones detected, just over 90% appear once; the ten largest clones hold under 0.15%. Germline V CDR1 and CDR2: SQVTM, ANQGSEA. V gave up 5 bases and J gave up 9 bases; unmatched junction bases: 10. The CDR3 loop spans 13 amino acids. This clone was seen just once. The antigen is undetermined. Source material: naive CD4+ T cells sorted from blood. Sample subset: CD45RA+ positively selected. The clonotype originates from a man younger than 35 in good health. The chain uses TRBV29-1 and TRBJ1-5, with 7 nucleotides matching TRBD1. CDR3 nucleotides: TGCAGCGTTTCGCACGACAGGGCGGGGCCCCAGCATTTT. It specifies CSVSHDRAGPQHF.